The 21 T cell receptor beta chains presented below share a single source sample, sequenced in a study of a mutant IDH1 vaccine in newly diagnosed glioma (dated by TCRdb to the early 2020s). Libraries came from the immunoSEQ multiplex PCR assay. Drawn from immuneACCESS, this table holds only the in-frame rearrangements with V and J called that TCRdb kept. Clones are partly lost; checked studies trace under half to an unresolved V gene and leave the rest unexplained. The sample table contains about 92,000 clones; only one count was recorded for about four fifths of them. The ten most abundant clones make up 6.5% to 9.5% of the sample. Read against the paper, the sample's time point label means: baseline, week 1 (first vaccination visit). Per the publication, the treatment or condition label means: pre-vaccination baseline after standard-of-care therapy. Sequencing was performed on PBMCs, taken from a glioma patient treated with radiotherapy, temozolomide or both. These receptor sequences come from a man aged 40-50 years with glioma.

This clone came up once. Germline and junction disagree at one end, which may indicate a read error. This sample also contains other DNA sequences that code for the same CDR3. This chain uses TRBV6-5 with TRBJ2-2; possibly TRBD1 for D (6 bases). Looked up from germline, CDR1 is MNHEY and CDR2 is SVGAGI. The CDR3 consists of 15 residues. For the CDR3, the DNA is TGTGCCAGCACCACAACTACAGGGCGAACCGGGGAGCTGTTCTTT. Its translation is CASTTTTGRTGELFF.

V and J are TRBV5-4 and TRBJ2-3, with 7 positions matching TRBD2. V lost 4 bases to trimming and J lost 0 bases; unmatched junction nucleotides: 5. The CDR3 contains 15 residues. The germline V gene encodes CDR1 SGHNT and CDR2 YYREEE (reference sequence). The CDR3: CASSRFGGSTDTQYF. CDR3 DNA: TGTGCCAGCAGCCGATTCGGGGGGAGCACAGATACGCAGTATTTT. Supplemented by reference TRBV5-4 and TRBJ2-3, the full variable domain reads ETGVTQSPTHLIKTRGQQVTLRCSSQSGHNTVSWYQQALGQGPQFIFQYYREEENGRGNFPPRFSGLQFPNYSSELNVNALELDDSALYLCASSRFGGSTDTQYFGPGTRLTVL.

The chain employs TRBV19 and TRBJ2-1; no clear D gene. V lost 3 bases, J lost 5 bases, and 8 bases lay in between. The germline V gene encodes CDR1 LNHDA and CDR2 SQIVND (reference sequence). The CDR3 length is 13 residues. CDR3 in DNA: TGTGCCAGTAGTATCTCCAGGAACAATGAGCAGTTCTTC. It is translated as CASSISRNNEQFF.

The chain joins TRBV5-6 to TRBJ2-3; TRBD1 is a possible D gene (6 bases). This CDR3 has 15 amino acids. The germline V gene has CDR1 SGHDT and CDR2 YYEEEE. Trimming stripped 4 bases from V and 2 bases from J, with 14 bases between. The DNA of the CDR3 is TGTGCCAGCAGCACCCAGACAGGCTTCACAGATACGCAGTATTTT. This translates into CASSTQTGFTDTQYF.

The J gene is TRBJ2-7, the V gene TRBV7-2; TRBD2 matches 13 bases. The germline CDR1 and CDR2 sequences are SGHTA and FQGNSA. There are 15 residues in the CDR3. The J segment lost 9 bases and the V segment lost 5 bases, leaving 10 bases of the junction unmatched. This CDR3 reads CASSTRTSGRGVQYF. CDR3 DNA: TGTGCCAGCAGCACCCGGACTAGCGGGAGAGGGGTGCAGTACTTC.

The chain couples TRBV27 to TRBJ2-7; TRBD1 matches at 9 bases. The CDR3 has 13 amino acids. The germline CDR1 and CDR2 sequences are MNHEY and SMNVEV (reference sequence). V dropped 8 bases and J dropped 0; count of bases not matched to a gene: 2. This CDR3 reads CASHRGLSYEQYF. In DNA, the CDR3 is TGTGCCAGCCACAGGGGGCTCTCCTACGAGCAGTACTTC.

The J gene is TRBJ2-1, the V gene TRBV7-9; TRBD2 matches at 7 bases. The CDR3 covers 14 residues. The germline V gene encodes CDR1 SEHNR and CDR2 FQNEAQ (reference sequence). Losses at the gene ends were 3 bases for V and 7 bases for J; bases not matched to a gene: 6. The CDR3 bases are TGTGCCAGCAGCTTGGGACTATCAGGGAATGAGCAGTTCTTC. This translates into CASSLGLSGNEQFF.

The chain has TRBV30 and TRBJ2-3, with 14 bases fitting TRBD2. This CDR3 comprises 17 residues. Germline V gene lookup returns CDR1 GTSNPN and CDR2 SVGIG (reference sequence). J was trimmed by 3 bases and V by 1 base; bases with no gene match: 6. The CDR3 spells CAWSEGLAGVWTDTQYF. The CDR3 nucleotides read TGTGCCTGGAGTGAGGGACTAGCGGGAGTGTGGACAGATACGCAGTATTTT.

This clone appeared once. The chain uses TRBV10-2 and TRBJ1-1, with D hard to call. Germline assignment: CDR1 WSHSY and CDR2 SAAADI. With 2 bases removed from V and 5 bases from J, the gap between germline ends came to 21 bases. CDR3 size: 17 residues. The CDR3 sequence is CASSERVLSRIGTEAFF. In DNA form, the CDR3 reads TGCGCCAGCAGTGAGAGGGTGCTAAGTCGGATTGGGACTGAAGCTTTCTTT.

This clone occurred a few times. This sequence joins TRBV20-1 and TRBJ1-1; no firm D call. The germline V and J ends were trimmed by 5 bases and 2 bases, with 6 bases remaining between them. Looked up from germline, CDR1 is DFQATT and CDR2 is SNEGSKA (reference sequence). The CDR3 runs 11 residues. The CDR3 region is CSAQQNTEAFF. Here the CDR3 DNA reads TGCAGTGCTCAACAAAACACTGAAGCTTTCTTT.

The chain is built from TRBV15 and TRBJ1-4; D unclear. This CDR3 has 13 residues. CDR1 is LNHNV and CDR2 is YYDKDF in the germline V gene (reference sequence). V lost 6 bases and J 4 bases, leaving 9 bases between the germline ends. The CDR3 DNA reads TGTGCCACCAGTAGACGGTTTAATGAAAAACTGTTTTTT. Encoded protein: CATSRRFNEKLFF.

The chain carries TRBV5-1 and TRBJ2-2; 12 bases are a match to TRBD2. J gave up 0 bases and V 4 bases, and 10 bases lay outside the gene matches. The germline V gene has CDR1 SGHRS and CDR2 YFSETQ. CDR3 size: 19 residues. Here the CDR3 DNA reads TGCGCCAGCAGCCAAGGACTAGCGGGGAGCCTAGCGAACACCGGGGAGCTGTTTTTT. This gives the protein CASSQGLAGSLANTGELFF.

The rearrangement uses TRBV6-5 and TRBJ1-2; maybe TRBD1 (6 bases). CDR1 and CDR2 from the germline V gene are MNHEY and SVGAGI. The germline V and J ends were trimmed by 4 bases and 7 bases, with 19 bases remaining between them. The CDR3 consists of 15 residues. This CDR3 reads CASSFLDRSWGGYTF. In DNA form, the CDR3 reads TGTGCCAGCAGTTTTTTAGACAGGTCGTGGGGTGGCTACACCTTC.

A word on this clone: The sample holds other DNA sequences that translate to the same CDR3. The chain links TRBV7-6 to TRBJ2-3; possibly TRBD2 for D (5 bases). Trimming pared 1 base from V and 6 bases from J, leaving 17 bases between. The V gene's germline CDR1 is SGHVS and CDR2 FNYEAQ. The CDR3 loop spans 16 amino acids. The CDR3: CASSLGGGRALDTQYF. CDR3 coding DNA: TGTGCCAGCAGCTTAGGAGGAGGTCGAGCCCTGGATACGCAGTATTTT.

The chain couples TRBV5-1 to TRBJ1-1; 8 nucleotides align to TRBD1. This CDR3 region has 14 residues. V shed 4 bases and J 5 bases; nucleotides not matched to a gene: 7. The V gene's germline CDR1 is SGHRS and CDR2 YFSETQ. The CDR3 loop reads CASSQGQGLTEAFF. CDR3 nucleotide sequence: TGCGCCAGCAGCCAAGGACAGGGTTTGACTGAAGCTTTCTTT.

This clone was seen a single time. The gene calls are TRBV5-4 and TRBJ2-5, with 7 positions matching TRBD1. Germline CDR1 and CDR2: SGHNT and YYREEE (reference sequence). The CDR3 loop spans 14 amino acids. V shed 4 bases and J 2 bases; nucleotides not matched to a gene: 5. The DNA of the CDR3 is TGTGCCAGCAGCCTCGACAGGGATCAAGAGACCCAGTACTTC. It encodes CASSLDRDQETQYF.

The chain couples TRBV5-1 to TRBJ2-6; 11 nucleotides line up with TRBD1. CDR1 is SGHRS, CDR2 YFSETQ, per germline. J gave up 3 bases and V 4 bases, and 6 bases lay outside the gene matches. This CDR3 is built from 17 residues. CDR3 bases: TGCGCCAGCAGCGGTGGACAGGGGGCGGGTGGGGCCAACGTCCTGACTTTC. Translated, it gives CASSGGQGAGGANVLTF.

The rearrangement joins TRBV21-1 to TRBJ1-3; the table names TRBD1, a call not compared with the DNA. TRBV21-1 is designated a pseudogene. CDR3 length equals 17 residues. DNA for the CDR3: TGTGCCAGCAGCAAAGGTAAAGGGGCCAGCTCTGGAAACACCATATATTTT. This codes for CASSKGKGASSGNTIYF.

V is TRBV4-1 and J is TRBJ2-3; D not certain. The germline gives CDR1 MGHRA, CDR2 YSYEKL. The V end was cut by 0 bases, the J end by 2 bases, with 12 bases between. The CDR3 is made up of 16 amino acids. The CDR3 sequence: CASSQDQEITTDTQYF. The CDR3, as DNA: TGCGCCAGCAGCCAAGATCAGGAGATTACCACAGATACGCAGTATTTT.

This clone rates as medium-sized. The rearrangement joins TRBV6-1 to TRBJ2-7; weak D call: TRBD2 (5 bases). Trimming removed 5 bases from V and 7 bases from J, with 15 bases in between. The CDR3 has 13 residues. In germline, CDR1 is MNHNS, CDR2 SASEGT. The CDR3 sequence: CASSTGMPGEQYF. CDR3 coding DNA: TGTGCCAGCAGTACCGGGATGCCGGGGGAGCAGTACTTC.

This chain uses TRBV7-2 with TRBJ1-1, with a possible D match to TRBD1 (6 bases). V shed 1 base and J shed 4 bases, with 7 bases lying between them. CDR3 length: 13 residues. CDR1 SGHTA and CDR2 FQGNSA come from the germline V gene. The CDR3 sequence is CASSLEDSTEAFF. DNA for the CDR3: TGTGCCAGCAGCTTAGAGGACAGCACTGAAGCTTTCTTT.